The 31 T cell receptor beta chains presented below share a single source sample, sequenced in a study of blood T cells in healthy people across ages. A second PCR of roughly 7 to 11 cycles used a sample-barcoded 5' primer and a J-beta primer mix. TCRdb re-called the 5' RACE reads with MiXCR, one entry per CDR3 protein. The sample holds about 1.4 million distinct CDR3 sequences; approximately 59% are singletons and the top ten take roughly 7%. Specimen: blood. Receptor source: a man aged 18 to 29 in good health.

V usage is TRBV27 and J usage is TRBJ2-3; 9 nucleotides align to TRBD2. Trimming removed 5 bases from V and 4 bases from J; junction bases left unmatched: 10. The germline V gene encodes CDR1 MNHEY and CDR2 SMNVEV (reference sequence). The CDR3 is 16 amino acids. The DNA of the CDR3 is TGTGCCAGCAGTCCCATAGCGGGGGTTGTTTCAGATACGCAGTATTTT. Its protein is CASSPIAGVVSDTQYF.

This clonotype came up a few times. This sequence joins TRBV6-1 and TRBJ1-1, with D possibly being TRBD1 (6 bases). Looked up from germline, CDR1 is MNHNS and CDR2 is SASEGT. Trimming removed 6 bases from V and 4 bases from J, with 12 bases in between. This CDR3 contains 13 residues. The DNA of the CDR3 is TGTGCCAGCAGACCCGGAGGGGGCACTGAAGCTTTCTTT. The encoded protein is CASRPGGGTEAFF.

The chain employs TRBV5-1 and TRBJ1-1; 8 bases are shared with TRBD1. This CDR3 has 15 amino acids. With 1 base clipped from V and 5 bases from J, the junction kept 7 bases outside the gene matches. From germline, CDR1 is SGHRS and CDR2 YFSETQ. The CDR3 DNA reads TGCGCCAGCAGCTTGACGGACAGGGTGGGGACTGAAGCTTTCTTT. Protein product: CASSLTDRVGTEAFF.

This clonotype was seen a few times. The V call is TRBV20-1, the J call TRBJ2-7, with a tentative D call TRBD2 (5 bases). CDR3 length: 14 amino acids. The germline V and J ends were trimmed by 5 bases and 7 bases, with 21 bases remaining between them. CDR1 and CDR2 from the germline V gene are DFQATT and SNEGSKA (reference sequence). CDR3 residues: CSAYTGSPRGEQYF. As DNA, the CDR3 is TGCAGTGCTTATACCGGGTCCCCCCGCGGGGAGCAGTACTTC.

CDR3 nucleotides: TGCAGTGCTAGATCGCGGGGGACAGGGGGAGCAGTGGATGAGCAGTTCTTC. Amino acids: CSARSRGTGGAVDEQFF. The rearrangement joins TRBV20-1 to TRBJ2-1, with 11 bases lining up with TRBD1. J gave up 8 bases and V 2 bases, and 14 bases lay outside the gene matches. CDR3 size: 17 residues. Germline V gene data show CDR1 as DFQATT and CDR2 as SNEGSKA (reference sequence).

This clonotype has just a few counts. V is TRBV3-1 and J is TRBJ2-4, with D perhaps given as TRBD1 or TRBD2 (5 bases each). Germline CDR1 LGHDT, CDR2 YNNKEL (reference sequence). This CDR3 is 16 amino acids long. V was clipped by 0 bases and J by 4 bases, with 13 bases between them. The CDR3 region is CASSQDLGTPKNIQYF. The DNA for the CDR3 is TGTGCCAGCAGCCAAGATCTTGGGACCCCAAAAAACATTCAGTACTTC.

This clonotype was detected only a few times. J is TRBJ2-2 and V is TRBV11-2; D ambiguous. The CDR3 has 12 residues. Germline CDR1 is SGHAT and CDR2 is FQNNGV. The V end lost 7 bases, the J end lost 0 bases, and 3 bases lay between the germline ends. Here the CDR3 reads CASKTNTGELFF. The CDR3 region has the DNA TGTGCCAGCAAAACGAACACCGGGGAGCTGTTTTTT.

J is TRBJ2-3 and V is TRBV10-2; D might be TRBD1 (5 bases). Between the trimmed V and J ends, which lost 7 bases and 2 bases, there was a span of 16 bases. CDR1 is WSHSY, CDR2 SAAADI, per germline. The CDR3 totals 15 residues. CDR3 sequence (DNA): TGCGCCAGCAATCGGTCAGGGTCCGACACAGATACGCAGTATTTT. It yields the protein CASNRSGSDTDTQYF.

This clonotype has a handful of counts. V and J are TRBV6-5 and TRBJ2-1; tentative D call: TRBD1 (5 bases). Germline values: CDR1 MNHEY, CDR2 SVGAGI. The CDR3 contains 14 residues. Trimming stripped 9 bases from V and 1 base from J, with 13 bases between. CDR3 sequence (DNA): TGTGCCAGTACTGACAGTTCGTCCTACAATGAGCAGTTCTTC. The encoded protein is CASTDSSSYNEQFF.

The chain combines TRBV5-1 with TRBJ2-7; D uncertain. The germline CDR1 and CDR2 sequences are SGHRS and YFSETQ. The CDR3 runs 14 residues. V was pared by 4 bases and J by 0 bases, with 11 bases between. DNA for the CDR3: TGCGCCAGCAGCACGACACTTCGCTCCTACGAGCAGTACTTC. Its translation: CASSTTLRSYEQYF. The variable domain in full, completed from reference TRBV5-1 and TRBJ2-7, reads KAGVTQTPRYLIKTRGQQVTLSCSPISGHRSVSWYQQTPGQGLQFLFEYFSETQRNKGNFPGRFSGRQFSNSRSEMNVSTLELGDSALYLCASSTTLRSYEQYFGPGTRLTVT.

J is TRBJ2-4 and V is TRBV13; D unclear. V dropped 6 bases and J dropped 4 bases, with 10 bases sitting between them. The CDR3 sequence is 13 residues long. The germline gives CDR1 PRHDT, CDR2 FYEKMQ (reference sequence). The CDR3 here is CASRGSPKNIQYF. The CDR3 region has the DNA TGTGCCAGCAGGGGTAGCCCGAAAAACATTCAGTACTTC.

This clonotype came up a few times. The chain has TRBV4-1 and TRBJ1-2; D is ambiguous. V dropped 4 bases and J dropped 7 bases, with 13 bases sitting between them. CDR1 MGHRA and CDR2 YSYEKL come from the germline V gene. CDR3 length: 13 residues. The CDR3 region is CASSRVMGSGYTF. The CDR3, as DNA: TGCGCCAGCAGCCGAGTTATGGGTAGTGGCTACACCTTC.

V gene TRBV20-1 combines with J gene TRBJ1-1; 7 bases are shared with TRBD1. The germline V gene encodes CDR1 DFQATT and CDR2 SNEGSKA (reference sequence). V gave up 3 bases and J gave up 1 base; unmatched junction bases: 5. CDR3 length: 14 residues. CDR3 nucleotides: TGCAGTGCTAGGGACAGGCGTCGGAACACTGAAGCTTTCTTT. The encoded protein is CSARDRRRNTEAFF.

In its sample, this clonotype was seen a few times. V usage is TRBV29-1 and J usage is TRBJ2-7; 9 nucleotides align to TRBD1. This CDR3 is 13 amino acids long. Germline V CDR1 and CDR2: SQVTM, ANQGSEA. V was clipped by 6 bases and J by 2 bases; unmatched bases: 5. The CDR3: CSVGTGTTYEQYF. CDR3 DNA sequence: TGCAGCGTAGGGACAGGGACTACCTACGAGCAGTACTTC.

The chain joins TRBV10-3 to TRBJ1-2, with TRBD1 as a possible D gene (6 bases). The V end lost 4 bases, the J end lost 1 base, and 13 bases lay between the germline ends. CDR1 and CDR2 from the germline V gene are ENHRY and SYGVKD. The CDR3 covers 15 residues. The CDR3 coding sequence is TGTGCCATCAGTGGGGGGACACACCTTAACTATGGCTACACCTTC. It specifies CAISGGTHLNYGYTF.

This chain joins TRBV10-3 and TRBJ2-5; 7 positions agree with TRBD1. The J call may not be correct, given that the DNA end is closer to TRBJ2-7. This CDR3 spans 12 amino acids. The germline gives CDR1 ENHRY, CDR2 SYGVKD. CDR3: CAISGDSCEQYF. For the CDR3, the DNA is TGTGCCATCAGTGGGGACAGCTGCGAGCAGTACTTC.

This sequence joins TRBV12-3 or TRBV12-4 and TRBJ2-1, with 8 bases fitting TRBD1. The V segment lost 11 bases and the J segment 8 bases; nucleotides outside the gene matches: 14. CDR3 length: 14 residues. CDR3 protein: CACSEGQALDEQFF. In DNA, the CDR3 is TGTGCCTGCTCAGAGGGACAGGCTTTGGATGAGCAGTTCTTC.

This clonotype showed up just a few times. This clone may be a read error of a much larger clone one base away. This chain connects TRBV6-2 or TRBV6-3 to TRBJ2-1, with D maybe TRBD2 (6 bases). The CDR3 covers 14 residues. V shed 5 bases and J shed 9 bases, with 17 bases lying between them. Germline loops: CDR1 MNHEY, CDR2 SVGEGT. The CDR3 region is CASSDAGFPSEQFF. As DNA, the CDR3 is TGTGCCAGCAGTGACGCGGGGTTTCCATCTGAGCAGTTCTTC.

DNA for the CDR3: TGTGCCAGCAGTCTCGCAGGGAGGACAGGGGGAACCGGGGAGCTGTTTTTT. Protein sequence: CASSLAGRTGGTGELFF. The J gene is TRBJ2-2, the V gene TRBV3-1, with 10 bases fitting TRBD1. CDR1 is LGHDT and CDR2 is YNNKEL in the germline V gene (reference sequence). CDR3 length: 17 amino acids. V shed 6 bases, J shed 5 bases, and the junction held 12 bases outside the gene matches.

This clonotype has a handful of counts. The CDR3 protein is CASSPRTGGPYGYTF. CDR3 DNA sequence: TGTGCCAGCAGTCCAAGGACAGGGGGCCCCTATGGCTACACCTTC. V usage is TRBV27 and J usage is TRBJ1-2; 11 bases are shared with TRBD1. J gave up 4 bases and V 5 bases, and 6 bases lay outside the gene matches. The germline V gene has CDR1 MNHEY and CDR2 SMNVEV (reference sequence). The CDR3 is 15 amino acids.

CDR3 sequence: CASSKGGHRPAKNIQYF. CDR3 bases: TGTGCCAGCAGCAAAGGGGGCCACAGGCCGGCCAAAAACATTCAGTACTTC. The rearrangement links TRBV21-1 to TRBJ2-4; the D call of TRBD1 is as the table states it, not checked on the DNA. TRBV21-1 is a known pseudogene. This CDR3 has 17 residues.

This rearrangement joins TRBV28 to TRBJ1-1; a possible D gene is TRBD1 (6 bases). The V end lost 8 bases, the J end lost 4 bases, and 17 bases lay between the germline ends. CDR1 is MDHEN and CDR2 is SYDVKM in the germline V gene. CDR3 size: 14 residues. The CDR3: CASGDPGGRTEAFF. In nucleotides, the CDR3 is TGTGCCAGCGGGGACCCTGGGGGCCGCACTGAAGCTTTCTTT.

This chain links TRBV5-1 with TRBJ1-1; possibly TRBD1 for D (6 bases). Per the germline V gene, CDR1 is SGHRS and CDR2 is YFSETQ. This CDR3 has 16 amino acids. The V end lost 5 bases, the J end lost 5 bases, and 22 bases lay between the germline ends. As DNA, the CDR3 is TGCGCCAGCAGTTCAGTTCGTGGGGGGCGAGGGACTGAAGCTTTCTTT. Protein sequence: CASSSVRGGRGTEAFF.

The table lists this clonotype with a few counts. CDR3 sequence reads: CASSLAIRETQYF. The CDR3 bases are TGCGCCAGCAGCTTGGCCATACGAGAGACCCAGTACTTC. The chain combines TRBV5-1 with TRBJ2-5; D is undetermined. The CDR3 is 13 residues long. CDR1 is SGHRS, CDR2 YFSETQ, per germline. V shed 0 bases and J shed 4 bases, with 7 bases lying between them.

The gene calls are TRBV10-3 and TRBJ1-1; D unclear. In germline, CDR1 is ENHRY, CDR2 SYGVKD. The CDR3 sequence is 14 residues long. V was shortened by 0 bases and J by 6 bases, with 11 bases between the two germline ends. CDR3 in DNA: TGTGCCATCAGTGAGTCATCTGACACCTCTGAAGCTTTCTTT. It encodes CAISESSDTSEAFF.

The CDR3 DNA is TGTGCCAGCAGTTCGGACTTGGATTCCTACGAGCAGTACTTC. Protein: CASSSDLDSYEQYF. The chain uses TRBV6-1 and TRBJ2-7, with TRBD2 as a possible D gene (5 bases). The V end was cut by 5 bases, the J end by 1 base, with 12 bases between. There are 14 residues in the CDR3. Germline values: CDR1 MNHNS, CDR2 SASEGT.

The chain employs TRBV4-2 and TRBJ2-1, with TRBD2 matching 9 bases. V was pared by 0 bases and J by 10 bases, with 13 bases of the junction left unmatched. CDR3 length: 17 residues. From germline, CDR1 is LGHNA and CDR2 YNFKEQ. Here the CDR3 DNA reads TGTGCCAGCAGCCAAGATAGTGGGCGGGGGGGCGTTGGAGAGCAGTTCTTC. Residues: CASSQDSGRGGVGEQFF.

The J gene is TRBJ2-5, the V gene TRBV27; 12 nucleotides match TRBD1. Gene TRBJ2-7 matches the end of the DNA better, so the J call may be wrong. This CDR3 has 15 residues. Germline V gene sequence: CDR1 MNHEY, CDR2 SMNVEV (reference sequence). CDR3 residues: CASSFAGQGAHEQYF. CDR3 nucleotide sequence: TGTGCCAGCAGTTTCGCGGGACAGGGGGCCCACGAGCAGTACTTC.

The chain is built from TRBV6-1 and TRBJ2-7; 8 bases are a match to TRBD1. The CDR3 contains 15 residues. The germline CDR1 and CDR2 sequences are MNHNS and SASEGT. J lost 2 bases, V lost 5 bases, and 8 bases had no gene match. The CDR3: CASSTTGGRAYEQYF. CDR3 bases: TGTGCCAGCAGTACTACAGGGGGTAGGGCCTACGAGCAGTACTTC.

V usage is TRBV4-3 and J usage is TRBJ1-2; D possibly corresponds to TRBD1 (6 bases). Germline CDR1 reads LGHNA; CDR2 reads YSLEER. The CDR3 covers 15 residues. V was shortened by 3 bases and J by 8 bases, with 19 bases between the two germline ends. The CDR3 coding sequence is TGCGCCAGCAGCCATTGGGTCGACAGGCCGCGCGGCTACACCTTC. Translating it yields CASSHWVDRPRGYTF.

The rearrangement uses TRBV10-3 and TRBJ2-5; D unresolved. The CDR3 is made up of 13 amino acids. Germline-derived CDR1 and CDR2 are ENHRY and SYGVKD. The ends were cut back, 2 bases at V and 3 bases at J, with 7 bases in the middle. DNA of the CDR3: TGTGCCATCAGTGAGGTCCGGGAAGAGACCCAGTACTTC. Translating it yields CAISEVREETQYF.